The 9 T cell receptor beta chains presented below share a single source sample, sequenced in a study of a mutant IDH1 vaccine in newly diagnosed glioma. Repertoires were generated with immunoSEQ multiplex PCR, while TCRdb's copy carries only in-frame clones and drops some. Found here are 30,000 to 40,000 clones, around 80% of them singletons; the top ten hold approximately 3%. Time point in this sample: week 35, safety follow-up. Alongside topical imiquimod, each dose of vaccine comprised 300 ug of mutant IDH1 20-mer peptide. No antigen has been assigned to these receptors. Sequenced here: PBMCs, sampled from a glioma patient whose treatment included an IDH1 peptide vaccine. These receptors originate from a man aged 40-50 years with glioma. Some clones in this sample may be carry-over from other donors' samples.

The rearrangement links TRBV9 to TRBJ2-1, with 16 bases aligning to TRBD2. Looked up from germline, CDR1 is SGDLS and CDR2 is YYNGEE. This CDR3 has 17 amino acids. V was clipped by 2 bases and J by 6 bases; unmatched bases: 5. CDR3: CASSVTGTSGGANEQFF. The CDR3 DNA is TGTGCCAGCAGCGTGACCGGGACTAGCGGGGGGGCCAATGAGCAGTTCTTC.

The genes are TRBV5-6 and TRBJ1-1, with D possibly matching TRBD1 (6 bases). The CDR3 has 13 residues. Germline CDR1 SGHDT, CDR2 YYEEEE. Trimming shortened V by 4 bases and J by 3 bases, and 10 bases separated the two germline ends. The CDR3 is CASSQTGDTEAFF. In DNA form, the CDR3 reads TGTGCCAGCAGCCAGACAGGCGACACTGAAGCTTTCTTT.

The chain couples TRBV9 to TRBJ2-5, with a tentative D call TRBD1 (6 bases). This CDR3 contains 15 residues. Trimming took 0 bases from V and 1 from J, leaving 10 bases between them. Germline CDR1 reads SGDLS; CDR2 reads YYNGEE. CDR3 in amino acids: CASSVGQGIQETQYF. The CDR3, as DNA: TGTGCCAGCAGCGTAGGGCAGGGGATCCAAGAGACCCAGTACTTC.

The chain has TRBV4-1 and TRBJ2-7; 7 nucleotides line up with TRBD2. Trimming at V came to 1 base and at J to 4 bases, leaving 19 bases not matched to a gene. Germline lookup yields CDR1 MGHRA and CDR2 YSYEKL. The CDR3 totals 19 residues. The CDR3 coding sequence is TGCGCCAGCAGCCAAGCGGTTGGCGGGGGACCGACACTCCCATACGAGCAGTACTTC. Translating gives CASSQAVGGGPTLPYEQYF.

In this sample, this clone turned up once. J is TRBJ1-4 and V is TRBV7-9; 7 nucleotides match TRBD1. Germline V gene sequence: CDR1 SEHNR, CDR2 FQNEAQ (reference sequence). Trimming at V came to 5 bases and at J to 0 bases, leaving 9 bases not matched to a gene. CDR3 length: 17 amino acids. CDR3: CASSQRFTGATNEKLFF. The CDR3 nucleotides are TGTGCCAGCAGCCAGCGGTTTACAGGGGCAACTAATGAAAAACTGTTTTTT.

The chain couples TRBV7-6 to TRBJ1-4, with 7 positions matching TRBD1. In germline, CDR1 is SGHVS, CDR2 FNYEAQ. V lost 3 bases, J lost 0 bases, and 7 bases stayed unmatched. This CDR3 has 17 amino acids. The CDR3 DNA follows: TGTGCCAGCAGCTTGCCAGGGGGGACTACAACTAATGAAAAACTGTTTTTT. The encoded protein is CASSLPGGTTTNEKLFF.

The V gene is TRBV7-2, the J gene TRBJ2-7, with 8 bases fitting TRBD1. Germline-derived CDR1 and CDR2 are SGHTA and FQGNSA. The CDR3 contains 15 residues. Germline trimming cut 2 bases from V and 1 base from J; bases unmatched to any gene: 4. CDR3 bases: TGTGCCAGCAGCTTAAGGACAGGGTCTTCCTACGAGCAGTACTTC. Its translation: CASSLRTGSSYEQYF.

The rearrangement links TRBV7-6 to TRBJ2-7; D remains ambiguous. Trimming took 11 bases from V and 2 from J, leaving 16 bases between them. The CDR3 runs 13 residues. Looked up from germline, CDR1 is SGHVS and CDR2 is FNYEAQ. CDR3 in DNA: TGTGCCCCCCCTGCGCTCAAAACCTACGAGCAGTACTTC. Amino acid sequence: CAPPALKTYEQYF.

The rearrangement links TRBV7-8 to TRBJ1-3; D remains ambiguous. This CDR3 comprises 18 residues. Germline values: CDR1 SGHVS, CDR2 FQNEAQ. The V and J ends lost 2 bases and 4 bases respectively, with 21 bases between them. CDR3 sequence: CASSLSPAGDTGGNTIYF. The CDR3 DNA is TGTGCCAGCAGCTTATCCCCTGCAGGCGACACTGGAGGAAACACCATATATTTT.